The 6 T cell receptor beta chains below come from one sample, sequenced in a study of T-cell memory formation after mild COVID-19. MiXCR, run by TCRdb on the 5' RACE reads, gives a single entry per CDR3 protein. In the table there are about 240,000 distinct CDR3 sequences, more than 8% of which are singletons. The specimen was PBMCs or a T cell subset sorted from them (not recorded which). These receptors were taken from a man aged 18 to 29 who had mild COVID-19 (a few samples of this study predate the infection). Cell type and time point are not known.

The chain is built from TRBV29-1 and TRBJ2-1; no clear D gene. The CDR3 extends over 14 amino acids. Per the germline V gene, CDR1 is SQVTM and CDR2 is ANQGSEA. Between the trimmed V and J ends, which lost 0 bases and 3 bases, there was a span of 9 bases. The CDR3 coding sequence is TGCAGCGTTGAAGATTGGACGGTCTACAATGAGCAGTTCTTC. Residues: CSVEDWTVYNEQFF.

The chain joins TRBV7-2 to TRBJ2-7; 8 positions match TRBD2. The CDR3 runs 14 residues. Losses at the gene ends were 3 bases for V and 2 bases for J; bases not matched to a gene: 3. Germline lookup yields CDR1 SGHTA and CDR2 FQGNSA. This CDR3 is CASSLGGGPYEQYV. The CDR3 nucleotides are TGTGCCAGCAGCTTGGGCGGGGGGCCCTACGAGCAGTACGTC.

This clonotype came up a few times. The chain uses TRBV12-3 or TRBV12-4 and TRBJ1-2; 8 bases line up with TRBD1. The CDR3 sequence is 16 residues long. J lost 4 bases, V lost 1 base, and 8 bases had no gene match. The CDR3 is CASSLVAGGHGYGYTF. The CDR3 DNA follows: TGTGCCAGCAGTTTAGTGGCAGGGGGCCATGGCTATGGCTACACCTTC.

This clonotype was picked up many times. This chain connects TRBV7-9 to TRBJ2-1, with D perhaps matching TRBD2 (6 bases). Between the trimmed V and J ends, which lost 5 bases and 8 bases, there was a span of 13 bases. The CDR3 consists of 13 residues. The germline gives CDR1 SEHNR, CDR2 FQNEAQ (reference sequence). Here the CDR3 DNA reads TGTGCCAGCAGCCCCAGTTGGGGGGATGAGCAGTTCTTC. Translated: CASSPSWGDEQFF.

The chain uses TRBV2 and TRBJ1-4; D is unresolved. Germline V gene data show CDR1 as SNHLY and CDR2 as FYNNEI. V was pared by 1 base and J by 3 bases, with 12 bases between. The CDR3 has 16 amino acids. CDR3 loop: CASSEVAVGPNEKLFF. In nucleotides, the CDR3 is TGTGCCAGCAGTGAAGTAGCTGTTGGGCCTAATGAAAAACTGTTTTTT. The complete variable domain, with remaining parts taken from reference TRBV2 and TRBJ1-4, reads EPEVTQTPSHQVTQMGQEVILRCVPISNHLYFYWYRQILGQKVEFLVSFYNNEISEKSEIFDDQFSVERPDGSNFTLKIRSTKLEDSAMYFCASSEVAVGPNEKLFFGSGTQLSVL.

Only a few counts were recorded for this clonotype. V gene TRBV5-4 combines with J gene TRBJ2-1; D not certain. V shed 3 bases and J shed 3 bases, with 13 bases lying between them. Looked up from germline, CDR1 is SGHNT and CDR2 is YYREEE (reference sequence). The CDR3 has 15 residues. As DNA, the CDR3 is TGTGCCAGCAGCTCCGGACCGGCTAGCTACAATGAGCAGTTCTTC. It specifies CASSSGPASYNEQFF.